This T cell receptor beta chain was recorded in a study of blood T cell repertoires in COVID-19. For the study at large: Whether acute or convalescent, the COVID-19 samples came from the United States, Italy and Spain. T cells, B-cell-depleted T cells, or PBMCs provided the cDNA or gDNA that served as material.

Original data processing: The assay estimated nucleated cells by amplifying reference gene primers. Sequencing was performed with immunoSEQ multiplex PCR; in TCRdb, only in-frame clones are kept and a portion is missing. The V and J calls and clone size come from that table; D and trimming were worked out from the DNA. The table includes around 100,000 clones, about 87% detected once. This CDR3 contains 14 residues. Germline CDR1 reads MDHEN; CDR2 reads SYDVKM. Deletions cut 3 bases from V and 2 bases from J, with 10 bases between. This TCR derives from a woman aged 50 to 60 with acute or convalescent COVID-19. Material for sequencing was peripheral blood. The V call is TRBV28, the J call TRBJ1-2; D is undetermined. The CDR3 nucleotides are TGTGCCAGCAGTTTGGTGCAGGAAAACTATGGCTACACCTTC. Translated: CASSLVQENYGYTF.